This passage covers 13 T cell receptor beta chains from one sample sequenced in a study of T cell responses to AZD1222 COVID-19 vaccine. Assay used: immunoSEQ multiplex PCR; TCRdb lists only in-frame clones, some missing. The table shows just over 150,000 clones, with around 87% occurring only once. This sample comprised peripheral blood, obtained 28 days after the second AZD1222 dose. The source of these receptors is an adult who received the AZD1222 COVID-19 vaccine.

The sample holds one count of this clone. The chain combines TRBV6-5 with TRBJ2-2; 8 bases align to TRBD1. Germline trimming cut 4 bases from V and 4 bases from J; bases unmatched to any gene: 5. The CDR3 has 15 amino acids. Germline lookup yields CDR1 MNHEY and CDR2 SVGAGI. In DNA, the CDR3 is TGTGCCAGCAGTTTACAGGGGGTGAGCACCGGGGAGCTGTTTTTT. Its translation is CASSLQGVSTGELFF.

The chain's CDR3 is CASSRQQGAKNIQYF. CDR3 nucleotide sequence: TGTGCCAGCAGTAGACAACAGGGGGCCAAAAACATTCAGTACTTC. V gene TRBV6-5 combines with J gene TRBJ2-4; 7 positions match TRBD1. With 5 bases clipped from V and 1 base from J, the junction kept 5 bases outside the gene matches. The CDR3 totals 15 residues. Germline CDR1 is MNHEY and CDR2 is SVGAGI.

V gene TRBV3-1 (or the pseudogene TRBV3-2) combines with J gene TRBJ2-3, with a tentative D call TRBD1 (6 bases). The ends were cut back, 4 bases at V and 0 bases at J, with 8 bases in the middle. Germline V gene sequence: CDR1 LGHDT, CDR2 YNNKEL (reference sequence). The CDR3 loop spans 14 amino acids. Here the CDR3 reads CASSRQVSTDTQYF. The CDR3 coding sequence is TGTGCCAGCAGCCGACAGGTTAGCACAGATACGCAGTATTTT.

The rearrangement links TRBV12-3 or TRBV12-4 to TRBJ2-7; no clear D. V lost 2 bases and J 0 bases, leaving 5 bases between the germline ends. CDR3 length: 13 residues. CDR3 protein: CASSLQSSYEQYF. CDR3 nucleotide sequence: TGTGCCAGCAGTTTACAAAGCTCCTACGAGCAGTACTTC.

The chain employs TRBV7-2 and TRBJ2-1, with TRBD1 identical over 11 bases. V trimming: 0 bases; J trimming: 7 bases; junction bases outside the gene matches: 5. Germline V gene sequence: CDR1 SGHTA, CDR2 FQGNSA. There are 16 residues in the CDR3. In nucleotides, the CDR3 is TGTGCCAGCAGCTTAGCCGGGACAGGGGGAAAGAATGAGCAGTTCTTC. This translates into CASSLAGTGGKNEQFF.

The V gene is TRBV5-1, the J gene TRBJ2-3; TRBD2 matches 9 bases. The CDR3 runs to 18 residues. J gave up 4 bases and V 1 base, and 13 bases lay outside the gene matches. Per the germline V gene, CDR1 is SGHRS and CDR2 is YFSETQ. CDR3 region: CASSLRRGGKREADTQYF. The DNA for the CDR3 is TGCGCCAGCAGCTTGCGGAGGGGAGGGAAGCGGGAGGCAGATACGCAGTATTTT.

The CDR3 here is CASSEPGQGPWSYTF. DNA for the CDR3: TGCGCCAGCAGTGAGCCCGGACAGGGGCCGTGGAGCTACACCTTC. The J gene is TRBJ1-2, the V gene TRBV10-1, with 9 bases matching TRBD1. The CDR3 sequence is 15 residues long. Unmatched junction bases numbered 10, after V lost 2 bases and J lost 9 bases. Germline V gives CDR1 WNHNN, CDR2 SYGVQD (reference sequence).

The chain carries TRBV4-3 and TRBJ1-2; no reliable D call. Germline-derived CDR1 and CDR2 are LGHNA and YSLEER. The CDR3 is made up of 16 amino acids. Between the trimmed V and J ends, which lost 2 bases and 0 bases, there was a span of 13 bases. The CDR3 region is CASSQRYPAANYGYTF. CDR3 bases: TGCGCCAGCAGCCAAAGGTACCCAGCAGCTAACTATGGCTACACCTTC.

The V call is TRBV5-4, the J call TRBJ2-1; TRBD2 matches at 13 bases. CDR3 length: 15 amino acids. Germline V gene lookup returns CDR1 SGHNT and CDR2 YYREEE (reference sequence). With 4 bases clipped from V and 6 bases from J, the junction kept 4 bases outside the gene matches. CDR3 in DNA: TGTGCCAGCAGCCGGACTAGCGGGAGAGTCAATGAGCAGTTCTTC. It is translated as CASSRTSGRVNEQFF.

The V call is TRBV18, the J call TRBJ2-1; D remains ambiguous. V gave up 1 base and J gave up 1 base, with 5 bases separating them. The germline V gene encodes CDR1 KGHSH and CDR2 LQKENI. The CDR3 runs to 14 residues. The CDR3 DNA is TGTGCCAGCTCACCACGTGGGTCCTACAATGAGCAGTTCTTC. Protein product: CASSPRGSYNEQFF.

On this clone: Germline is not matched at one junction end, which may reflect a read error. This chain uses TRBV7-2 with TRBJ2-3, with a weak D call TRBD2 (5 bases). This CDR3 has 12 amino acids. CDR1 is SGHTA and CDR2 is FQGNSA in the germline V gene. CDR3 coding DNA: TGTGCCAGCAGCTTAGCCCTATATGGAGGTACCTTT. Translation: CASSLALYGGTF.

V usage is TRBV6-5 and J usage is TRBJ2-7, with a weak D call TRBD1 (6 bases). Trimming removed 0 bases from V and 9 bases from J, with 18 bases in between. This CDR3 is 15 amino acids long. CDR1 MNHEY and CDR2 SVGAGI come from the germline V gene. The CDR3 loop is CASSYSRGHPSGQYF. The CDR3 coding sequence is TGTGCCAGCAGTTACTCGAGGGGACATCCCAGCGGGCAGTACTTC.

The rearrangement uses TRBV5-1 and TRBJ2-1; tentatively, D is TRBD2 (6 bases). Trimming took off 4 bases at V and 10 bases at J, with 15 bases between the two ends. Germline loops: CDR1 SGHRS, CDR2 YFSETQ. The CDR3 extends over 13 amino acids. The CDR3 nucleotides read TGCGCCAGCAGCGCATCCGCCGGGGGAGAGCAGTTCTTC. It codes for CASSASAGGEQFF.